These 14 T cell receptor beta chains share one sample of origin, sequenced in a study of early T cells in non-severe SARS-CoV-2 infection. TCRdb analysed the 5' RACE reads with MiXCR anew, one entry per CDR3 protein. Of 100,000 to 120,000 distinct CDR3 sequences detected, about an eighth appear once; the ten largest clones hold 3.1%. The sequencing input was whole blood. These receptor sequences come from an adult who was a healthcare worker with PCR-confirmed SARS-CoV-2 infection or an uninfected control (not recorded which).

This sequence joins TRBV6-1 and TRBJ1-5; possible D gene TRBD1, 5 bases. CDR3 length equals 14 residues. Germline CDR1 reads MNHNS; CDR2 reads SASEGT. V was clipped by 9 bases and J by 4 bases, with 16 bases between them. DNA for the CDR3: TGTGCCAGTTGCAGAGACAGCCAAAATCAGCCCCAGCATTTT. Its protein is CASCRDSQNQPQHF.

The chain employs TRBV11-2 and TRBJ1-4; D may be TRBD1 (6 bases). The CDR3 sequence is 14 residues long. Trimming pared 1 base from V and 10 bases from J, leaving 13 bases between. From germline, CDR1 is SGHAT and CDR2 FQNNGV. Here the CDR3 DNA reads TGTGCCAGCAGCTTAGCAGGGGCCGGCGGAAAACTGTTTTTT. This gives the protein CASSLAGAGGKLFF.

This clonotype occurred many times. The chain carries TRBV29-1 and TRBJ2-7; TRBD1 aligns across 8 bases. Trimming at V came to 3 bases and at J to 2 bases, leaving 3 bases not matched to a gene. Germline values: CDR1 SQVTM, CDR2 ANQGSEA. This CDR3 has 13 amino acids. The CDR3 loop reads CSVDEQGAYEQYF. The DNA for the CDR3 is TGCAGCGTTGACGAACAGGGGGCCTACGAGCAGTACTTC.

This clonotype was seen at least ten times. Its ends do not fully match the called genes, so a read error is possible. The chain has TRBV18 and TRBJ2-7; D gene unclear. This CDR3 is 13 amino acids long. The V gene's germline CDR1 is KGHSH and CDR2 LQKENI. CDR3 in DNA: TGTGCCAGCTCCCTAATGCCCTCCCACGAGCAGTACTTC. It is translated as CASSLMPSHEQYF.

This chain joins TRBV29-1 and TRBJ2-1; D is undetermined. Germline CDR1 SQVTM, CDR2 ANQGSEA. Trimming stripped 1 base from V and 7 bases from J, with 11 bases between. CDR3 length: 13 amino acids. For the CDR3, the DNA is TGCAGCGTTGAAGGTAGCAGCCCAAATGAGCAGTTCTTC. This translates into CSVEGSSPNEQFF.

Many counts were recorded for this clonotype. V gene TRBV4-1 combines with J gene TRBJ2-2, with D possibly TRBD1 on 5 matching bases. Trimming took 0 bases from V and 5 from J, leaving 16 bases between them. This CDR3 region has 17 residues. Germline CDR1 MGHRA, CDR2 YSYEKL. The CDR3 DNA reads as TGCGCCAGCAGCCAAGATACGAAGGGGCGCCGAACCGGGGAGCTGTTTTTT. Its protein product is CASSQDTKGRRTGELFF.

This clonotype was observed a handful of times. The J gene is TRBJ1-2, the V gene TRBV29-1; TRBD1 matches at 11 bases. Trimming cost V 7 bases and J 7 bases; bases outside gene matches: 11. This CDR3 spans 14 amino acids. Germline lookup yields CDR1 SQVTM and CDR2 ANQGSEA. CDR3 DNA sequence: TGCAGCGCCTCTTCCGGGACAGGGGGAACTGGCTACACCTTC. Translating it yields CSASSGTGGTGYTF.

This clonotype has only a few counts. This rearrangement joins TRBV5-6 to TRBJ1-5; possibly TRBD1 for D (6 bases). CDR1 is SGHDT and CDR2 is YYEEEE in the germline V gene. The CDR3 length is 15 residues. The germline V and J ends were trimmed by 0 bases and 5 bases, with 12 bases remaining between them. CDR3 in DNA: TGTGCCAGCAGCTTGGCCCGGGGGCACGATCAGCCCCAGCATTTT. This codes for CASSLARGHDQPQHF.

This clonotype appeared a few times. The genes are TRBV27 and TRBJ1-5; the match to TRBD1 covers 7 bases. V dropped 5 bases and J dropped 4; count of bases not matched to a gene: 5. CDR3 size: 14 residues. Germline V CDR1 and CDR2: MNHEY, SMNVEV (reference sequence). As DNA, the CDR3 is TGTGCCAGCAGTCCCGGGACAGAAAATCAGCCCCAGCATTTT. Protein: CASSPGTENQPQHF.

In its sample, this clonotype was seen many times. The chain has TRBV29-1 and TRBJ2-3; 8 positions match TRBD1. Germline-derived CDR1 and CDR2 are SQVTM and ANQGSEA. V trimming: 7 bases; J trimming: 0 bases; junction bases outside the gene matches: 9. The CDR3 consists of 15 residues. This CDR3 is CSAADRASSTDTQYF. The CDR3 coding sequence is TGCAGCGCTGCGGACAGGGCTTCTAGCACAGATACGCAGTATTTT.

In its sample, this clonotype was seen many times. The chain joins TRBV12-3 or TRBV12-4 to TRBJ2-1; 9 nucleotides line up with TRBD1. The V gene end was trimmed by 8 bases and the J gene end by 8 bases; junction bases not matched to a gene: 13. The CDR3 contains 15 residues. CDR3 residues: CASADRGMLRDEQFF. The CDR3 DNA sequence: TGTGCCAGCGCAGACAGGGGGATGCTTCGGGATGAGCAGTTCTTC.

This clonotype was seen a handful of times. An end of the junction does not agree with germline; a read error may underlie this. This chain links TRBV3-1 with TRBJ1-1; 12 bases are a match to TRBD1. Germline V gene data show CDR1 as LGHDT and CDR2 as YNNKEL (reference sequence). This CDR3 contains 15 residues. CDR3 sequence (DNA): TGTGCCAGCAGCCAAGGGGGACAGGGGGCGCGTAAACCCACTTTT. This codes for CASSQGGQGARKPTF.

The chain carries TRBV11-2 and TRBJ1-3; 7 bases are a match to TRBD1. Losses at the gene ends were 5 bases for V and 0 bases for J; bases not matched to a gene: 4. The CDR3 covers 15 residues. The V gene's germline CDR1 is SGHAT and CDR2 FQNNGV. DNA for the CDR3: TGTGCCAGCAGCCAGGACAGGCCCTCTGGAAACACCATATATTTT. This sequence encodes CASSQDRPSGNTIYF.

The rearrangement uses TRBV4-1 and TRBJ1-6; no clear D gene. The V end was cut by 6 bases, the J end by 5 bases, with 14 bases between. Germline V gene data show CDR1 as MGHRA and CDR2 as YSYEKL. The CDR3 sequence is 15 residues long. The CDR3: CASRSSGGNNSPLHF. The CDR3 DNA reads TGCGCCAGCAGATCCTCCGGTGGCAATAATTCACCCCTCCACTTT.